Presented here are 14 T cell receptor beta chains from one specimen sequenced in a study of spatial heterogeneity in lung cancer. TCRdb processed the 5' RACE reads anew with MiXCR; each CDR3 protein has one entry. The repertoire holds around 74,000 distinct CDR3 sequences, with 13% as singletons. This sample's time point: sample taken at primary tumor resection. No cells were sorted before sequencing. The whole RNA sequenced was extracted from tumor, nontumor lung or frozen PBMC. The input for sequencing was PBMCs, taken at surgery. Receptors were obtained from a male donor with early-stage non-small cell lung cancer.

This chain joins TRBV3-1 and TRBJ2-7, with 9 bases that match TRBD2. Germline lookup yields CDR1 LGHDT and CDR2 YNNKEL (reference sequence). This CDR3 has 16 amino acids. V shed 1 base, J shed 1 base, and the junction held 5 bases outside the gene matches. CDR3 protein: CASSQGEAGGSYEQYF. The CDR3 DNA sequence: TGTGCCAGCAGCCAAGGGGAAGCGGGAGGATCCTACGAGCAGTACTTC.

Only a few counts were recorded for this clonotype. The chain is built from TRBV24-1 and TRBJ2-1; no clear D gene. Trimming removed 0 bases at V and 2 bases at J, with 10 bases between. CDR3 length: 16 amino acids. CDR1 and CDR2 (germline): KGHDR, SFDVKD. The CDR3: CATSDLRPEAYNEQFF. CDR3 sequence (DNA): TGTGCCACCAGTGATTTGCGTCCTGAAGCCTACAATGAGCAGTTCTTC.

In DNA, the CDR3 is TGCAGCGTTGAAGATACCCGCATCCTGGATGGCTACACCTTC. Its translation: CSVEDTRILDGYTF. The J gene is TRBJ1-2, the V gene TRBV29-1; D is ambiguous. Germline CDR1 reads SQVTM; CDR2 reads ANQGSEA. Trimming removed 0 bases from V and 6 bases from J, with 14 bases in between. This CDR3 has 14 amino acids.

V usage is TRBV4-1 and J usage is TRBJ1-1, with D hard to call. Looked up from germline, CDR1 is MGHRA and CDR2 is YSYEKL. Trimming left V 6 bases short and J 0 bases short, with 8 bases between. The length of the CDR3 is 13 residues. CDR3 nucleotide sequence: TGCGCCAGCAGTGACTCCGTGAACACTGAAGCTTTCTTT. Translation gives CASSDSVNTEAFF.

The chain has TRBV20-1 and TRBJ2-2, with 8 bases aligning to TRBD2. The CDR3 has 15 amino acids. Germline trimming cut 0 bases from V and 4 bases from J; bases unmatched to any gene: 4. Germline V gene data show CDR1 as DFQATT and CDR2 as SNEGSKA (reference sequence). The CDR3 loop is CSARDPSGGTGELFF. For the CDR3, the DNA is TGCAGTGCTAGAGATCCCAGCGGGGGCACCGGGGAGCTGTTTTTT.

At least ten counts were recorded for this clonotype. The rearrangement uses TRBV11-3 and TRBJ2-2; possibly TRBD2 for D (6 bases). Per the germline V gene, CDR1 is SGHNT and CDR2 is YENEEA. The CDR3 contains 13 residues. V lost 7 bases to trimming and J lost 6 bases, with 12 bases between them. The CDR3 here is CASNYGGAGELFF. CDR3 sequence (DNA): TGTGCCAGCAACTACGGAGGGGCCGGGGAGCTGTTTTTT.

The DNA for the CDR3 is TGTGCCAGCAGCTCAAACAGGGTATACGAGCAGTACTTC. Amino acids: CASSSNRVYEQYF. The chain combines TRBV11-2 with TRBJ2-7, with D maybe TRBD1 (6 bases). Germline V gives CDR1 SGHAT, CDR2 FQNNGV. The CDR3 consists of 13 residues. Trimming took off 4 bases at V and 4 bases at J, with 11 bases between the two ends.

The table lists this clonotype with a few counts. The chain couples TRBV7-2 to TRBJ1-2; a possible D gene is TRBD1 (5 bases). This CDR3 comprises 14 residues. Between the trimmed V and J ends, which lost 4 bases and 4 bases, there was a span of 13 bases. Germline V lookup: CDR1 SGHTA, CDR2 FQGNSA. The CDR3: CASSSPGRTYGYTF. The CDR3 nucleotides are TGTGCCAGCAGCTCACCGGGACGGACCTATGGCTACACCTTC.

CDR3 region: CASSLSNRNEQFF. The CDR3 DNA reads as TGTGCCAGCAGTTTATCGAACCGCAATGAGCAGTTCTTC. The gene calls are TRBV27 and TRBJ2-1; D is unresolved. Germline V gives CDR1 MNHEY, CDR2 SMNVEV (reference sequence). The CDR3 covers 13 residues. Trimming stripped 0 bases from V and 6 bases from J, with 6 bases between.

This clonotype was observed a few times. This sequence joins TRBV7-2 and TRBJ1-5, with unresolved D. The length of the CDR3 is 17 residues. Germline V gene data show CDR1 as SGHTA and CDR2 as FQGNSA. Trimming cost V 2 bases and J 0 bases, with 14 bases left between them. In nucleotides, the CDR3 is TGTGCCAGCAGCTTAAAAGTGTTGCCGGATAGCAATCAGCCCCAGCATTTT. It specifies CASSLKVLPDSNQPQHF.

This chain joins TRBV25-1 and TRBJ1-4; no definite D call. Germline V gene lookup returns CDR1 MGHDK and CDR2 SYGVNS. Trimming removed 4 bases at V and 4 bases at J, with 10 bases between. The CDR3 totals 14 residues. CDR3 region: CASSVEPSNEKLFF. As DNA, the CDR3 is TGTGCCAGCAGTGTCGAACCGAGTAATGAAAAACTGTTTTTT.

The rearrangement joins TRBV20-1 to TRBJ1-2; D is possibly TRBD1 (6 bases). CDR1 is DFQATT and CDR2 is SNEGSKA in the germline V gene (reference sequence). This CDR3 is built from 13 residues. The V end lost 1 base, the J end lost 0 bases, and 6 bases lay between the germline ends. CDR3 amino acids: CSARGQANYGYTF. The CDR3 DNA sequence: TGCAGTGCTAGAGGACAGGCTAACTATGGCTACACCTTC.

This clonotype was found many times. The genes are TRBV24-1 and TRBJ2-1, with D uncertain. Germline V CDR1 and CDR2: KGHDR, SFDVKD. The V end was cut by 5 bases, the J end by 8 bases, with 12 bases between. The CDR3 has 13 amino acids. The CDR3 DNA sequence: TGTGCCACCAGTGGTAAGGGTTTTTATGAGCAGTTCTTC. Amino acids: CATSGKGFYEQFF.

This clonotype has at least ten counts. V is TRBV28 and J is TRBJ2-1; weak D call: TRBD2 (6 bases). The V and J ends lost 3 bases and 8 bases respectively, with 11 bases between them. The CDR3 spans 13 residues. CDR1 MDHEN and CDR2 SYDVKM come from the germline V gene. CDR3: CASSFGGIDEQFF. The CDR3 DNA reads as TGTGCCAGCAGTTTCGGCGGGATCGATGAGCAGTTCTTC.